Reported below is one T cell receptor (beta chain). V gave up 6 bases and J gave up 6 bases; unmatched junction bases: 7. This CDR3 region has 15 residues. Germline CDR1 MNHNY, CDR2 SVGAGI (reference sequence). This record belongs to a study of cytomegalovirus exposure and HLA in healthy donors. Method: immunoSEQ multiplex PCR; TCRdb's copy keeps in-frame clones and lacks some. The profile shows about 200,000 clones, roughly 77% of them singletons. The V and J genes are TRBV6-6 and TRBJ2-1, with 11 bases identical to TRBD1. Sequencing input: PBMCs. This TCR was sampled from a woman younger than 45 in good health and CMV-seronegative. CDR3 DNA sequence: TGTGCCAGCAGCTTGGACAGGGGGCTCGGCAATGAGCAGTTCTTC. It specifies CASSLDRGLGNEQFF.